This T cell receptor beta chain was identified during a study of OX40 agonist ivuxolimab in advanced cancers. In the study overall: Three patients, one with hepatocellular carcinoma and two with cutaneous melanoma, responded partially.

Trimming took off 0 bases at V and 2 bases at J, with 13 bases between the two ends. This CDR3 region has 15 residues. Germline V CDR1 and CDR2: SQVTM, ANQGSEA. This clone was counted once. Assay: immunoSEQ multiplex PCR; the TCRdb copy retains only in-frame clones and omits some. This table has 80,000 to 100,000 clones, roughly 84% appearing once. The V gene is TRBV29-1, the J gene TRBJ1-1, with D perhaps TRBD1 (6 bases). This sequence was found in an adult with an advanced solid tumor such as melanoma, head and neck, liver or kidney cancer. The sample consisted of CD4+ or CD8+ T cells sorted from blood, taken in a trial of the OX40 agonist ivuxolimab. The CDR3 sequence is CSVEDGRGGNTEAFF. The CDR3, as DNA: TGCAGCGTTGAAGACGGCAGGGGAGGTAACACTGAAGCTTTCTTT. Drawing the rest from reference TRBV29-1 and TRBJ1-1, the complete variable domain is SAVISQKPSRDICQRGTSLTIQCQVDSQVTMMFWYRQQPGQSLTLIATANQGSEATYESGFVIDKFPISRPNLTFSTLTVSNMSPEDSSIYLCSVEDGRGGNTEAFFGQGTRLTVV.